This T cell receptor (beta chain) was identified in a study of blood T cell repertoires in COVID-19. Study details: Material from acute and convalescent COVID-19 was sourced from the United States, Italy and Spain.

As handled by the study authors: The authors estimated nucleated cell counts from reference gene primer amplification. TCRdb keeps only in-frame clones here, not all; method: immunoSEQ multiplex PCR. That table gives V, J and clone size, and the DNA gave D and trimming. The sample records roughly 280,000 clones, 86% being singletons. Germline V gene lookup returns CDR1 SGHVS and CDR2 FNYEAQ. The CDR3 is made up of 15 amino acids. V was cut by 5 bases and J by 2 bases, with 15 bases left in between. Sequencing was carried out using peripheral blood. J is TRBJ1-1 and V is TRBV7-6, with a possible D match to TRBD1 (6 bases). The sequence came from a man under 40 with active or convalescent COVID-19. Here the CDR3 DNA reads TGTGCCAGCAGCCAAGCGGACAGTCCAAACACTGAAGCTTTCTTT. Residues: CASSQADSPNTEAFF.